This T cell receptor (beta chain) was sequenced for a study of T cell repertoires in cytomegalovirus infection. Regarding the study as a whole: What dominated the ex vivo response were HLA-C-restricted CMV-specific TCR beta clonotypes. Pooled public TCR beta family frequency picked out CMV carriers with the relevant HLA.

Comments on this clonotype: The antigen is unknown.

TCRdb re-called the reads with MiXCR, one entry per CDR3 protein. The table has fewer than 550,000 distinct CDR3 sequences, 26% seen once; the top ten hold under 15%. The CDR3 loop spans 13 amino acids. Trimming cost V 0 bases and J 6 bases; bases outside gene matches: 3. Germline CDR1 GTSNPN, CDR2 SVGIG (reference sequence). The chain employs TRBV30 and TRBJ2-7; 9 nucleotides line up with TRBD2. The TCR was taken from a human donor in good health (CMV status not recorded). Some clones in this sample may be carry-over from other donors' samples. The specimen was PBMCs. The CDR3 DNA reads as TGTGCCTGGAGTGTCCAGCGGGAGGTCGAGCAGTACTTC. Translating gives CAWSVQREVEQYF.